This T cell receptor (beta chain) stems from a study of CD8+ T cells in alopecia areata. Findings and limits, study-wide: TCR sharing was clearer in mice than between patients, perhaps partly owing to patient HLA diversity.

This clone has only a few counts. The antigen is not known. Germline V gives CDR1 SQVTM, CDR2 ANQGSEA. This CDR3 is 13 amino acids long. V lost 4 bases and J lost 1, with 11 bases in between. It was cDNA, reverse transcribed from extracted RNA, that served as the sequencing template. The method was immunoSEQ multiplex PCR; TCRdb's version includes in-frame clones alone and lacks a portion of them. This sample carries 100,000 to 150,000 clones, approximately 47% of them seen once, and the ten largest clones take 8% to 11%. V and J are TRBV29-1 and TRBJ2-7, with D tentatively TRBD1 or TRBD2 (6 bases each). Material: NKG2D-low CD8+ T cells sorted from blood. This receptor was identified in a human donor with alopecia areata. The CDR3 spells CSVGGGLSYEQYF. The CDR3 DNA is TGCAGCGTTGGTGGGGGGCTTTCCTACGAGCAGTACTTC.